The 18 T cell receptor beta chains presented below share a single source sample, sequenced in a study of Ad26.COV2.S vaccination and SARS-CoV-2 variants. This table comes from immunoSEQ multiplex PCR, and its TCRdb copy is limited to in-frame clones, with some not included. This sample yields around 300,000 clones, of which roughly nine tenths are seen a single time; around 6.4% belongs to the top ten. The treatment is: about 20 received Ad26.COV2.S at low or high dose, single or two shots; a few received placebo; per-sample allocation not given. After the first vaccine or placebo injection, samples were drawn on day 63. This material consisted of peripheral blood, taken in a trial of Ad26.COV2.S vaccine versus placebo. The receptors stem from a person aged 18-60 years who received the Ad26.COV2.S COVID-19 vaccine or a placebo.

The rearrangement uses TRBV15 and TRBJ2-7; tentatively, D is TRBD1 (6 bases). The CDR3 sequence is 16 residues long. Trimming took 0 bases from V and 3 from J, leaving 15 bases between them. Germline CDR1 LNHNV, CDR2 YYDKDF (reference sequence). CDR3 sequence (DNA): TGTGCCACCAGCAGAGATAGGGGGACCTTGAACTACGAGCAGTACTTC. Residues: CATSRDRGTLNYEQYF.

The chain joins TRBV28 to TRBJ1-1; unclear D gene. Germline V CDR1 and CDR2: MDHEN, SYDVKM. With 7 bases removed from V and 6 bases from J, the gap between germline ends came to 15 bases. This CDR3 is 13 amino acids long. The DNA of the CDR3 is TGTGCCAGCACCCGGGCCCCGATGGCTGAAGCTTTCTTT. Translating gives CASTRAPMAEAFF.

The chain has TRBV9 and TRBJ1-1; D might be TRBD1 (5 bases). Trimming removed 0 bases from V and 7 bases from J, with 22 bases in between. The CDR3 has 17 residues. Germline-derived CDR1 and CDR2 are SGDLS and YYNGEE. CDR3 DNA sequence: TGTGCCAGCAGCGTAGGCGGCAGGGACCTTAAGAGGGATGAAGCTTTCTTT. It specifies CASSVGGRDLKRDEAFF. Full variable domain (missing parts from reference TRBV9 and TRBJ1-1): DSGVTQTPKHLITATGQRVTLRCSPRSGDLSVYWYQQSLDQGLQFLIQYYNGEERAKGNILERFSAQQFPDLHSELNLSSLELGDSALYFCASSVGGRDLKRDEAFFGQGTRLTVV.

V usage is TRBV3-1 (or the pseudogene TRBV3-2) and J usage is TRBJ1-5; possibly TRBD1 for D (5 bases). V lost 6 bases to trimming and J lost 5 bases, with 11 bases between them. The CDR3 loop spans 13 amino acids. CDR1 is LGHDT and CDR2 is YNNKEL in the germline V gene (reference sequence). The CDR3 sequence is CASSPQEDQPQHF. CDR3 bases: TGTGCCAGCAGTCCACAGGAGGATCAGCCCCAGCATTTT.

V is TRBV11-3 and J is TRBJ2-1; D unresolved. Looked up from germline, CDR1 is SGHNT and CDR2 is YENEEA. V dropped 5 bases and J dropped 2 bases, with 16 bases sitting between them. There are 16 residues in the CDR3. The DNA of the CDR3 is TGTGCCAGCAGCCCGGCGTTCGAGGTTACCTACAATGAGCAGTTCTTC. Translated: CASSPAFEVTYNEQFF. Using reference TRBV11-3 and TRBJ2-1 for the parts outside the CDR3, the full variable domain is EAGVVQSPRYKIIEKKQPVAFWCNPISGHNTLYWYLQNLGQGPELLIRYENEEAVDDSQLPKDRFSAERLKGVDSTLKIQPAELGDSAVYLCASSPAFEVTYNEQFFGPGTRLTVL.

The gene calls are TRBV6-5 and TRBJ1-2; the match to TRBD1 covers 9 bases. This CDR3 is built from 16 residues. Per germline, CDR1 MNHEY and CDR2 SVGAGI. J gave up 7 bases and V 2 bases, and 11 bases lay outside the gene matches. The CDR3 sequence is CASSYVDRGQGSGYTF. CDR3 nucleotides: TGTGCCAGCAGTTACGTGGACAGGGGTCAGGGTAGTGGCTACACCTTC.

CDR3 in DNA: TGTGCCAGCAGCTTGGATTGGACAGGTCTAAGGGATACGCAGTATTTT. Translated, it gives CASSLDWTGLRDTQYF. V usage is TRBV7-3 and J usage is TRBJ2-3; 7 bases align to TRBD1. The CDR3 extends over 16 amino acids. CDR1 is SGHTA, CDR2 FQGTGA, per germline. The trim removed 3 bases at V and 6 bases at J, leaving 12 bases unmatched. Drawing the rest from reference TRBV7-3 and TRBJ2-3, the complete variable domain is GAGVSQTPSNKVTEKGKYVELRCDPISGHTALYWYRQSLGQGPEFLIYFQGTGAADDSGLPNDRFFAVRPEGSVSTLKIQRTERGDSAVYLCASSLDWTGLRDTQYFGPGTRLTVL.

This clone was found once. This chain uses TRBV18 with TRBJ2-5; no clear D gene. V lost 2 bases and J 5 bases, leaving 15 bases between the germline ends. This CDR3 has 15 amino acids. Per germline, CDR1 KGHSH and CDR2 LQKENI. DNA of the CDR3: TGTGCCAGCTCACCAGATGGGAACAGCCGGGAGACCCAGTACTTC. The encoded protein is CASSPDGNSRETQYF.

This chain links TRBV7-9 with TRBJ2-3; TRBD1 matches at 9 bases. This CDR3 comprises 15 residues. V lost 3 bases, J lost 2 bases, and 3 bases stayed unmatched. Germline CDR1 and CDR2: SEHNR and FQNEAQ (reference sequence). As DNA, the CDR3 is TGTGCCAGCAGCTTGGACAGGGGACTCACAGATACGCAGTATTTT. Translated: CASSLDRGLTDTQYF. Using reference TRBV7-9 and TRBJ2-3 for the parts outside the CDR3, the full variable domain is DTGVSQNPRHKITKRGQNVTFRCDPISEHNRLYWYRQTLGQGPEFLTYFQNEAQLEKSRLLSDRFSAERPKGSFSTLEIQRTEQGDSAMYLCASSLDRGLTDTQYFGPGTRLTVL.

V gene TRBV28 combines with J gene TRBJ1-6; D gene ambiguous. This CDR3 comprises 14 residues. Trimming shortened V by 1 base and J by 6 bases, and 7 bases separated the two germline ends. The germline gives CDR1 MDHEN, CDR2 SYDVKM. The CDR3 loop reads CASSLFQVNSPLHF. Written as DNA, the CDR3 is TGTGCCAGCAGTTTATTCCAGGTTAATTCACCCCTCCACTTT.

V usage is TRBV4-3 and J usage is TRBJ2-7; tentatively, D is TRBD1 or TRBD2 (5 bases each). The germline CDR1 and CDR2 sequences are LGHNA and YSLEER. The CDR3 is made up of 16 amino acids. V lost 4 bases and J lost 2, with 18 bases in between. CDR3 sequence reads: CASSLRRDGWTYEQYF. The CDR3 coding sequence is TGCGCCAGCAGCCTTAGACGGGACGGATGGACCTACGAGCAGTACTTC.

The chain has TRBV30 and TRBJ1-4; D call uncertain. There are 17 residues in the CDR3. With 2 bases removed from V and 0 bases from J, the gap between germline ends came to 16 bases. Germline CDR1 reads GTSNPN; CDR2 reads SVGIG (reference sequence). CDR3 coding DNA: TGTGCCTGGAGTTACTTACACCCACTTGCAACTAATGAAAAACTGTTTTTT. Translated, it gives CAWSYLHPLATNEKLFF.

In its sample, this clone was seen a few times. The V gene is TRBV14, the J gene TRBJ2-7, with 10 bases lining up with TRBD1. The CDR3 loop spans 14 amino acids. Germline V gives CDR1 SGHDN, CDR2 FVKESK. V shed 1 base and J 6 bases; nucleotides not matched to a gene: 3. DNA of the CDR3: TGTGCCAGCAGCCAAGCGGGACAGGGGAGCGAGCAGTACTTC. It yields the protein CASSQAGQGSEQYF.

The rearrangement joins TRBV5-4 to TRBJ1-4; TRBD1 is a possible D gene (5 bases). CDR3 length: 18 amino acids. Trimming took off 4 bases at V and 0 bases at J, with 19 bases between the two ends. Germline V gene lookup returns CDR1 SGHNT and CDR2 YYREEE (reference sequence). The DNA for the CDR3 is TGTGCCAGCAGCCCCGGGACGGCGCCGTTTGCAACTAATGAAAAACTGTTTTTT. Translating it yields CASSPGTAPFATNEKLFF. The full variable domain, rest sourced from reference TRBV5-4 and TRBJ1-4, is ETGVTQSPTHLIKTRGQQVTLRCSSQSGHNTVSWYQQALGQGPQFIFQYYREEENGRGNFPPRFSGLQFPNYSSELNVNALELDDSALYLCASSPGTAPFATNEKLFFGSGTQLSVL.

This chain connects TRBV6-5 to TRBJ2-7; 7 nucleotides match TRBD2. From germline, CDR1 is MNHEY and CDR2 SVGAGI. The CDR3 spans 15 residues. The V segment lost 4 bases and the J segment 7 bases; nucleotides outside the gene matches: 13. The CDR3 protein is CASSSTKRGTWEQYF. DNA of the CDR3: TGTGCCAGCAGTTCCACCAAGCGGGGTACTTGGGAGCAGTACTTC.

This clone was picked up a small number of times. This chain joins TRBV4-3 and TRBJ1-1, with unresolved D. This CDR3 comprises 17 residues. Deletions cut 1 base from V and 4 bases from J, with 19 bases between. From germline, CDR1 is LGHNA and CDR2 YSLEER. CDR3 region: CASSQAALFWGGTEAFF. The DNA for the CDR3 is TGCGCCAGCAGCCAAGCGGCCCTATTTTGGGGTGGCACTGAAGCTTTCTTT.

This clone appeared once. The rearrangement links TRBV19 to TRBJ1-4, with 7 bases aligning to TRBD1. The V gene's germline CDR1 is LNHDA and CDR2 SQIVND (reference sequence). Losses at the gene ends were 7 bases for V and 4 bases for J; bases not matched to a gene: 6. This CDR3 is built from 14 residues. CDR3 DNA sequence: TGTGCCAGTACCCCGGGGACAGTTAATGAAAAACTGTTTTTT. As protein: CASTPGTVNEKLFF.

The chain links TRBV6-2 or TRBV6-3 to TRBJ2-7, with TRBD1 as a possible D gene (6 bases). The CDR3 length is 17 residues. The V end was cut by 2 bases, the J end by 1 base, with 18 bases between. CDR1 MNHEY and CDR2 SVGEGT come from the germline V gene. CDR3 region: CASSYPTQGIGSYEQYF. The CDR3 bases are TGTGCCAGCAGTTACCCAACACAGGGTATTGGATCCTACGAGCAGTACTTC.